The TCR beta chain under discussion was sequenced for a study of neurological immune-mediated disorders. The table lists this clonotype with many counts. cDNA was made by 5'RACE with 10-nucleotide random UMIs. TCRdb fed the 5' RACE reads into MiXCR, producing one record per CDR3 protein. Found here are 84,000 or so distinct CDR3 sequences, 4.3% of them singletons; the top ten hold more than 5%. The CDR3 is 17 amino acids. The germline V gene encodes CDR1 SGHVS and CDR2 FQNEAQ. V was pared by 1 base and J by 4 bases, with 8 bases of the junction left unmatched. Time point here: longitudinal time-point 3.

Sequences were obtained from PBMCs. The sequence was collected from a woman aged 60-70 years with multiple sclerosis. J is TRBJ2-7 and V is TRBV7-8; 12 nucleotides line up with TRBD2. The CDR3 DNA reads as TGTGCCAGCAGCTTAGATACTAGCGGGGGGCCAATGTACGAGCAGTACTTC. It specifies CASSLDTSGGPMYEQYF.